The source of this TCR beta chain is a study of blood T cell repertoires in COVID-19. V dropped 7 bases and J dropped 4 bases, with 17 bases sitting between them. CDR1 SGHRS and CDR2 YFSETQ come from the germline V gene. The CDR3 has 14 residues. Here immunoSEQ multiplex PCR was the method, and the copy in TCRdb shows in-frame clones only, minus some. The sample has 75,000 to 95,000 clones, roughly nine tenths seen once. This clone has a single count. The source material was peripheral blood. V and J are TRBV5-1 and TRBJ1-1; D is possibly TRBD1 (5 bases). The clonotype comes from a man aged 55 to 70 with acute or convalescent COVID-19. CDR3 nucleotide sequence: TGCGCCAGCGGAAAACAGGAATCGGGCACTGAAGCTTTCTTT. It translates to CASGKQESGTEAFF.